Following are 6 T cell receptor beta chains from one sample sequenced in a study of cytotoxic CD8 clonotypes in ibrutinib-treated CLL. Assay used: immunoSEQ multiplex PCR; TCRdb lists only in-frame clones, some missing. The data contain 6,500 to 9,000 clones, roughly 71% of them singletons. Material: PBMCs, obtained before ibrutinib treatment. These receptor sequences come from a human donor with chronic lymphocytic leukemia.

This chain connects TRBV7-2 to TRBJ1-2; D perhaps matches TRBD1 (5 bases). V was cut by 3 bases and J by 2 bases, with 10 bases left in between. CDR1 and CDR2 (germline): SGHTA, FQGNSA. This CDR3 contains 14 residues. This CDR3 reads CASSFGGTNYGYTF. The CDR3, as DNA: TGTGCCAGCAGCTTTGGGGGGACCAACTATGGCTACACCTTC.

Here the CDR3 reads CASTGDYRVDYGYTF. CDR3 in DNA: TGTGCCAGCACAGGGGACTACAGGGTAGACTATGGCTACACCTTC. The chain uses TRBV6-1 and TRBJ1-2, with D possibly being TRBD1 (6 bases). V was shortened by 7 bases and J by 3 bases, with 18 bases between the two germline ends. The CDR3 length is 15 residues. Per the germline V gene, CDR1 is MNHNS and CDR2 is SASEGT.

The rearrangement joins TRBV2 to TRBJ1-5; unclear D gene. Trimming pared 3 bases from V and 9 bases from J, leaving 18 bases between. CDR1 is SNHLY, CDR2 FYNNEI, per germline. The CDR3 covers 15 residues. For the CDR3, the DNA is TGTGCCAGCAGTGACCGACCGAGCCGATGGGGGCCCCAGCATTTT. It codes for CASSDRPSRWGPQHF.

V gene TRBV6-8 combines with J gene TRBJ1-5; D is possibly TRBD1 (6 bases). This CDR3 is built from 15 residues. Trimming removed 5 bases from V and 0 bases from J, with 11 bases in between. Germline-derived CDR1 and CDR2 are MNHGY and SAAAGT. CDR3: CASSKDRDSNQPQHF. CDR3 sequence (DNA): TGTGCCAGCAGTAAGGACAGAGATAGCAATCAGCCCCAGCATTTT.

V gene TRBV6-1 combines with J gene TRBJ2-5; TRBD1 matches at 10 bases. CDR3 length equals 13 residues. V was pared by 9 bases and J by 2 bases, with 3 bases of the junction left unmatched. Germline V lookup: CDR1 MNHNS, CDR2 SASEGT. The CDR3 region is CASRTGGQETQYF. The CDR3 DNA follows: TGTGCCAGTAGGACAGGGGGTCAAGAGACCCAGTACTTC.

This rearrangement joins TRBV29-1 to TRBJ1-4; no clear D gene. The V gene lost 3 bases and the J gene lost 8 bases, with 13 bases spanning the gap. Germline V gene lookup returns CDR1 SQVTM and CDR2 ANQGSEA. The CDR3 length is 13 residues. The CDR3 here is CSVEKAIGEKLFF. DNA for the CDR3: TGCAGCGTTGAGAAGGCTATCGGGGAAAAACTGTTTTTT.